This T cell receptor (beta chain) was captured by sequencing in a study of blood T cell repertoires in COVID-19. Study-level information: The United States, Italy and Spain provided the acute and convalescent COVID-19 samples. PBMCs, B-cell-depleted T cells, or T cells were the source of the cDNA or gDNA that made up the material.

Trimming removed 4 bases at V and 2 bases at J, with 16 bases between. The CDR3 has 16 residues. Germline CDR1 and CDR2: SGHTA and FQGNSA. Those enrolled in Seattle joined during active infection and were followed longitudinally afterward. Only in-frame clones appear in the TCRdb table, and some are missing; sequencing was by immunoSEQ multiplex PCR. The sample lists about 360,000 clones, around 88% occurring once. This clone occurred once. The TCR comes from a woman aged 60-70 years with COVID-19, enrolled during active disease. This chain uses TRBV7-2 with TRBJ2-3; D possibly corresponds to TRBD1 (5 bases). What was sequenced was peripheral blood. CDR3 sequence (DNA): TGTGCCAGCAGCTGGGAAGGGGCCCTAGTCACAGATACGCAGTATTTT. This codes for CASSWEGALVTDTQYF.